This T cell receptor (beta chain) was found in a study of blood T cell repertoires in COVID-19. Study in general: Both acute and convalescent COVID-19 samples were obtained from the United States, Italy and Spain. T cells, B-cell-depleted T cells, or PBMCs supplied cDNA or gDNA.

In the original processing: Amplification of reference gene primers was used by the study to estimate nucleated cell counts. TCRdb keeps only in-frame clones here, not all; method: immunoSEQ multiplex PCR. V and J calls plus clone size are reproduced from that table; the DNA served to infer D and trimming. The table has about 220,000 clones, more than 85% seen once. CDR1 and CDR2 (germline): KGHSH, LQKENI. CDR3 length equals 13 residues. V was shortened by 3 bases and J by 4 bases, with 9 bases between the two germline ends. The V and J genes are TRBV18 and TRBJ2-5; D perhaps matches TRBD2 (5 bases). Material for sequencing was peripheral blood. The sequence derives from a man in his forties with active or convalescent COVID-19. The CDR3 DNA reads TGTGCCAGCTCACCCCCGGGAAGAGAGACCCAGTACTTC. Its protein is CASSPPGRETQYF.